This T cell receptor beta chain was identified during a study of CD8 T cells in Susac syndrome. In regard to this clonotype: What it binds is unknown.

This CDR3 region has 11 residues. Trimming took 7 bases from V and 6 from J, leaving 9 bases between them. Germline CDR1 MGHDK, CDR2 SYGVNS. Findings and limits, study-wide: The study's TCR sequencing and HLA analysis drew on a certain number of individuals. That number was acknowledged as relatively small.

RNA amounts of roughly 0.5 to 1 ug underwent reverse transcription with random hexamers. TCRdb reanalysed the immunoSEQ multiplex PCR reads using MiXCR and keeps one entry per CDR3 protein. The table shows 160,000 or so distinct CDR3 sequences, with approximately 95% occurring only once. The chain employs TRBV25-1 and TRBJ1-1; D possibly corresponds to TRBD1 (6 bases). Sequenced sample: CD8+ T cells from PBMCs. This TCR was recovered from a human donor with multiple sclerosis. CDR3 sequence reads: CASTRGPEAFF. Here the CDR3 DNA reads TGTGCCAGCACCAGGGGCCCTGAAGCTTTCTTT.